The present T cell receptor beta chain was sequenced within a study of Tregs in tolerant kidney transplant recipients. Sequenced by immunoSEQ multiplex PCR; TCRdb stores in-frame clones only, minus some. The repertoire holds about 77,000 clones, with around 98% as singletons. This CDR3 region has 14 residues. Germline CDR1 LNHDA, CDR2 SQIVND (reference sequence). V was cut by 3 bases and J by 13 bases, with 16 bases left in between. The sample in question was CD4+ T cells from blood, obtained before the transplant. This receptor was identified in a human donor who received a combined kidney and bone marrow transplant. The genes are TRBV19 and TRBJ2-6; D ambiguous. Here the CDR3 reads CASSIVARPQVLTF. The DNA for the CDR3 is TGTGCCAGTAGTATTGTAGCCAGACCGCAGGTCCTGACTTTC.